One sample yielded the 10 T cell receptor beta chains listed below, sequenced in a study of long-term antiretroviral therapy in people with HIV. Runs used v3.0 of the immunoSEQ assay and were done at survey level. Clones were sequenced by immunoSEQ multiplex PCR, and TCRdb holds only the in-frame ones, with some missing. The repertoire consists of about 25,000 clones, with around three quarters occurring once and the leading ten covering roughly 10%. Here the sequenced sample was unsorted PBMCs, taken 1.1 years before starting antiretroviral therapy. Source of these receptors: a woman aged 40 to 55 with HIV.

This chain connects TRBV30 to TRBJ2-3, with 7 bases fitting TRBD1. This CDR3 has 17 amino acids. After removal of 0 bases from V and 1 base from J, the junction contained 10 bases not matched to a gene. CDR1 is GTSNPN and CDR2 is SVGIG in the germline V gene (reference sequence). CDR3 protein: CAWSVRTGVRGTDTQYF. The CDR3 bases are TGTGCCTGGAGTGTACGAACAGGGGTAAGGGGCACAGATACGCAGTATTTT.

The chain recombines TRBV30 with TRBJ1-2; D remains unclear. V gave up 2 bases and J gave up 8 bases, with 9 bases separating them. Germline values: CDR1 GTSNPN, CDR2 SVGIG (reference sequence). The CDR3 contains 11 residues. CDR3 bases: TGTGCCTGGAGTACACGTTTCGGCTACACCTTC. It codes for CAWSTRFGYTF. Full variable domain (missing parts from reference TRBV30 and TRBJ1-2): SQTIHQWPATLVQPVGSPLSLECTVEGTSNPNLYWYRQAAGRGLQLLFYSVGIGQISSEVPQNLSASRPQDRQFILSSKKLLLSDSGFYLCAWSTRFGYTFGSGTRLTVV.

The J gene is TRBJ1-2, the V gene TRBV5-8, with D unresolved. The CDR3 is made up of 10 amino acids. The germline V and J ends were trimmed by 4 bases and 6 bases, with 4 bases remaining between them. From germline, CDR1 is SGHTS and CDR2 YDEGEE. The CDR3 here is CASSPHGYTF. CDR3 nucleotides: TGTGCCAGCAGCCCACATGGCTACACCTTC.

In its sample, this clone ranks as medium-sized (0.01 to 0.1%). The chain joins TRBV27 to TRBJ2-1; 8 bases fit TRBD2. Germline CDR1 is MNHEY and CDR2 is SMNVEV (reference sequence). The junction had 2 bases not matched to a gene; V was cut back by 6 bases and J by 4 bases. The CDR3 is 13 residues long. In DNA form, the CDR3 reads TGTGCCAGCAGGACTAGCGTATACAATGAGCAGTTCTTC. It encodes CASRTSVYNEQFF.

V and J are TRBV7-9 and TRBJ2-2, with 10 bases matching TRBD2. CDR1 and CDR2 from the germline V gene are SEHNR and FQNEAQ (reference sequence). This CDR3 contains 14 residues. J lost 7 bases, V lost 7 bases, and 6 bases had no gene match. CDR3 sequence (DNA): TGTGCCAGCACGCTAGCGGGGGTTAACGGGGAGCTGTTTTTT. This gives the protein CASTLAGVNGELFF.

On this clone: A junction end diverges from the germline sequence, so it may reflect a read error. Distinct nucleotide sequences in the sample also encode this CDR3. The chain combines TRBV18 with TRBJ2-7; D is uncertain. This CDR3 is built from 12 residues. Looked up from germline, CDR1 is KGHSH and CDR2 is LQKENI. DNA for the CDR3: TGTGCCAGCTCACCAGTCCCCTATGAGCAGTACTTC. Translating gives CASSPVPYEQYF.

This clone was found once. The gene calls are TRBV29-1 and TRBJ1-1; D remains unclear. V was trimmed by 7 bases and J by 3 bases, leaving 6 bases between them. The CDR3 covers 10 residues. Germline CDR1 is SQVTM and CDR2 is ANQGSEA. This chain's CDR3 is CSGGDTEAFF. The CDR3 DNA reads as TGCAGCGGGGGAGACACTGAAGCTTTCTTT.

This clone was found once. This chain connects TRBV7-6 to TRBJ2-1, with 11 bases aligning to TRBD2. The CDR3 extends over 16 amino acids. Germline values: CDR1 SGHVS, CDR2 FNYEAQ. V was clipped by 4 bases and J by 6 bases; unmatched bases: 8. The CDR3 nucleotides read TGTGCCAGCAGCTCGCCGGGACTAGCGGTGAGCAATGAGCAGTTCTTC. The encoded protein is CASSSPGLAVSNEQFF.

The chain is built from TRBV5-4 and TRBJ2-3; D gene ambiguous. CDR3 length equals 14 residues. V lost 3 bases, J lost 2 bases, and 10 bases lay in between. The germline V gene encodes CDR1 SGHNT and CDR2 YYREEE (reference sequence). The CDR3 DNA follows: TGTGCCAGCAGCTCCTCGGGCCCCACAGATACGCAGTATTTT. It specifies CASSSSGPTDTQYF.

This chain links TRBV5-1 with TRBJ1-2; tentatively, D is TRBD1 (6 bases). The ends were cut back, 4 bases at V and 6 bases at J, with 22 bases in the middle. The CDR3 totals 16 residues. Germline V CDR1 and CDR2: SGHRS, YFSETQ. DNA of the CDR3: TGCGCCAGCAGCCGCGAGGGGGGTCCAGGGGTGGATGGCTACACCTTC. As protein: CASSREGGPGVDGYTF. The full variable domain, in which reference TRBV5-1 and TRBJ1-2 provide the parts outside the CDR3, is KAGVTQTPRYLIKTRGQQVTLSCSPISGHRSVSWYQQTPGQGLQFLFEYFSETQRNKGNFPGRFSGRQFSNSRSEMNVSTLELGDSALYLCASSREGGPGVDGYTFGSGTRLTVV.